The T cell receptor beta chain described here comes from a study of blood T cell repertoires in COVID-19. Study as a whole: PBMCs, B-cell-depleted T cells, or T cells provided the cDNA or gDNA that made up the material.

Residents of about 25 US areas, aged roughly 18 to 89 years, made up the participants. CDR3 size: 17 residues. Per germline, CDR1 LGHNT and CDR2 FRNRAP. Unmatched junction bases numbered 13, after V lost 2 bases and J lost 7 bases. The table came from immunoSEQ multiplex PCR; TCRdb's copy has only in-frame clones and leaves some out. The data hold under 300,000 clones, with approximately 84% observed a single time. The sample consisted of PBMCs or T cells enriched from blood (not recorded which). This clonotype was obtained from a middle-aged woman with acute COVID-19. The chain is built from TRBV12-5 and TRBJ2-7, with 11 bases lining up with TRBD2. CDR3 loop: CASGLKLAGVSPREQYF. The CDR3 nucleotides are TGTGCTAGTGGTTTGAAACTAGCGGGAGTATCCCCTCGGGAGCAGTACTTC. Combining the CDR3 with reference TRBV12-5 and TRBJ2-7 gives the whole variable domain DARVTQTPRHKVTEMGQEVTMRCQPILGHNTVFWYRQTMMQGLELLAYFRNRAPLDDSGMPKDRFSAEMPDATLATLKIQPSEPRDSAVYFCASGLKLAGVSPREQYFGPGTRLTVT.